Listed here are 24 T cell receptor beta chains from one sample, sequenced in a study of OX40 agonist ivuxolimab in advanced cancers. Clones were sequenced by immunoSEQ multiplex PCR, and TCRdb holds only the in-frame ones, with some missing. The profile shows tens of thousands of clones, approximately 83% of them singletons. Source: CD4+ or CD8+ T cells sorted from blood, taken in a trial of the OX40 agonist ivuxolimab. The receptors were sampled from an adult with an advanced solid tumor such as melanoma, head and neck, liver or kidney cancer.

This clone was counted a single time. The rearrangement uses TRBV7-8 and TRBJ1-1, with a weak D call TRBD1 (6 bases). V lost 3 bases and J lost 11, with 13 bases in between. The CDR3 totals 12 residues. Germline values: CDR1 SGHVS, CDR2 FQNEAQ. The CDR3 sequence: CASSFNREGAFF. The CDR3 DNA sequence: TGTGCCAGCAGCTTTAACAGGGAGGGGGCTTTCTTT.

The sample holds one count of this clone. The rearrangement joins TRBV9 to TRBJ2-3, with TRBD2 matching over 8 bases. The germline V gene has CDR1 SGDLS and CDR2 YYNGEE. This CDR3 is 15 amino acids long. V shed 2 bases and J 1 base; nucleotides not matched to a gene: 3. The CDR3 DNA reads TGTGCCAGCAGCGTCTCCGGGGGGGGCACAGATACGCAGTATTTT. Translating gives CASSVSGGGTDTQYF.

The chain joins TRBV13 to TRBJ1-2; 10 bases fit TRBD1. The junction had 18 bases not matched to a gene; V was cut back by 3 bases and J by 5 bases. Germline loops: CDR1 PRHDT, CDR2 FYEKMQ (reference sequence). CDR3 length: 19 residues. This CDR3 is CASSLERSGQGLDGYGYTF. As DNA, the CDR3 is TGTGCCAGCAGCTTGGAAAGATCGGGACAGGGGCTAGATGGGTATGGCTACACCTTC.

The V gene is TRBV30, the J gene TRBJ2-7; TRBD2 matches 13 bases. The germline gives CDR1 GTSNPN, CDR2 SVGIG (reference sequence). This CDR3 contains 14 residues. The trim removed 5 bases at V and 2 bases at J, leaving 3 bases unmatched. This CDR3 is CAWDGTSGTYEQYF. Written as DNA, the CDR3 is TGTGCCTGGGACGGGACTAGCGGGACCTACGAGCAGTACTTC.

The CDR3 loop reads CASSFLDRGETQYF. The CDR3, as DNA: TGTGCCAGCAGTTTCCTGGACAGGGGAGAGACCCAGTACTTC. The chain recombines TRBV28 with TRBJ2-5; 9 bases fit TRBD1. V shed 3 bases and J 4 bases; nucleotides not matched to a gene: 3. CDR3 length: 14 residues. Germline CDR1 MDHEN, CDR2 SYDVKM. Together with reference TRBV28 and TRBJ2-5, the CDR3 gives the full variable domain: DVKVTQSSRYLVKRTGEKVFLECVQDMDHENMFWYRQDPGLGLRLIYFSYDVKMKEKGDIPEGYSVSREKKERFSLILESASTNQTSMYLCASSFLDRGETQYFGPGTRLLVL.

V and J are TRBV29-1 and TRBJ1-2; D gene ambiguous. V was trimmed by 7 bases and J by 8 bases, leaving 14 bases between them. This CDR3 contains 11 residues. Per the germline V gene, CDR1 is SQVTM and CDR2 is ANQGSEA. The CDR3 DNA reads TGCAGCGGAAAAACGGAGGACGGCTACACCTTC. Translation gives CSGKTEDGYTF.

The CDR3 is CASSESILRGTSTDTQYF. In nucleotides, the CDR3 is TGCGCCAGCAGTGAGTCGATCCTGAGAGGGACTAGCACAGATACGCAGTATTTT. The chain carries TRBV10-1 and TRBJ2-3, with D possibly being TRBD2 (6 bases). The germline gives CDR1 WNHNN, CDR2 SYGVQD (reference sequence). This CDR3 is 18 amino acids long. V was trimmed by 0 bases and J by 0 bases, leaving 16 bases between them.

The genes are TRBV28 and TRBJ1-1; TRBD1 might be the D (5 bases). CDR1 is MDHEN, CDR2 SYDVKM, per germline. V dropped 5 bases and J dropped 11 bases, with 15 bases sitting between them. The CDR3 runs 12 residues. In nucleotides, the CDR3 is TGTGCCAGCAGTGTCCCTTCGGGGCGCGCTTTCTTT. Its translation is CASSVPSGRAFF.

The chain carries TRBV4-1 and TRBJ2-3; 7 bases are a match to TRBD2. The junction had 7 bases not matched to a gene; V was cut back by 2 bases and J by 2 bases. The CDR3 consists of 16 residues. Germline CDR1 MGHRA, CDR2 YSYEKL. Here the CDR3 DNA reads TGCGCCAGCAGCCAACTTCAGCGGGGACCCACAGATACGCAGTATTTT. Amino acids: CASSQLQRGPTDTQYF.

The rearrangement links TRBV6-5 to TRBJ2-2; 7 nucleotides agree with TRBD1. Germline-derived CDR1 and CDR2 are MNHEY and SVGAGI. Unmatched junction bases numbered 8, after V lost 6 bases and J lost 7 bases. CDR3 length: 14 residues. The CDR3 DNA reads TGTGCCAGCAGAAGGGGAACAGGGGTCGGGGAGCTGTTTTTT. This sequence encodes CASRRGTGVGELFF.

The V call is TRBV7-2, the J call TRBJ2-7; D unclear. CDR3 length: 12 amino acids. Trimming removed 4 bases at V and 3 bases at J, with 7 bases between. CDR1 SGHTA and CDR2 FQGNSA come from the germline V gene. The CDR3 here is CASSSTHYEQYF. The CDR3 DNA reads TGTGCCAGCAGCTCGACACACTACGAGCAGTACTTC.

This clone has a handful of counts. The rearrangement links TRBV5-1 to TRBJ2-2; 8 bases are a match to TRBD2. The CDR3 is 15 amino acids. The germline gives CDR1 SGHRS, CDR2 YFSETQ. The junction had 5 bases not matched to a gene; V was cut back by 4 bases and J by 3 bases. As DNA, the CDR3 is TGCGCCAGCAGCCGGACTAGCATTGACACCGGGGAGCTGTTTTTT. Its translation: CASSRTSIDTGELFF. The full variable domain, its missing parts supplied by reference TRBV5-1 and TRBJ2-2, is KAGVTQTPRYLIKTRGQQVTLSCSPISGHRSVSWYQQTPGQGLQFLFEYFSETQRNKGNFPGRFSGRQFSNSRSEMNVSTLELGDSALYLCASSRTSIDTGELFFGEGSRLTVL.

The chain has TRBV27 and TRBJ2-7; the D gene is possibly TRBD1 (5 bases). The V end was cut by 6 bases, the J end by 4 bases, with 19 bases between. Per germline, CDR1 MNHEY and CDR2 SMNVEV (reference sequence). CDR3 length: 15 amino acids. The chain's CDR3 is CASSMDTLRIYEQYF. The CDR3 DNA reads TGTGCCAGCAGCATGGACACTTTACGTATTTACGAGCAGTACTTC.

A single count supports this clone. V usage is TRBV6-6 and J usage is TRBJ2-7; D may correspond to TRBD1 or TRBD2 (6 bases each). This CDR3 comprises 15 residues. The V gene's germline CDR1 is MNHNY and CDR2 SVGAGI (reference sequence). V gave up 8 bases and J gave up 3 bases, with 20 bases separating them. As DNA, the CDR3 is TGTGCCAGCCGAATAGCACCCGGGGGCCTCTACGAGCAGTACTTC. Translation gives CASRIAPGGLYEQYF.

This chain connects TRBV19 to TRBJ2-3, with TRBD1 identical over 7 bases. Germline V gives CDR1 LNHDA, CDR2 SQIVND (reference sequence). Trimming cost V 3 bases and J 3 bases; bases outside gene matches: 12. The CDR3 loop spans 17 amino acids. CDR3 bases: TGTGCCAGTAGTATCCCAGAGACAGGGTCCGATACAGATACGCAGTATTTT. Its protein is CASSIPETGSDTDTQYF.

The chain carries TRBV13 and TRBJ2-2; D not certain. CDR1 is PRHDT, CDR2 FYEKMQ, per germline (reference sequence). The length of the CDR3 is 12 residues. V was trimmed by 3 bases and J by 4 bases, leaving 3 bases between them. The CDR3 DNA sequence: TGTGCCAGCAGCTTTAGCACCGGGGAGCTGTTTTTT. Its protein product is CASSFSTGELFF.

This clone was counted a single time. CDR3: CASSDNIDTEAFF. The CDR3 nucleotides are TGTGCCAGCAGTGACAACATAGACACTGAAGCTTTCTTT. V usage is TRBV6-1 and J usage is TRBJ1-1; D gene uncertain. Trimming took off 3 bases at V and 3 bases at J, with 8 bases between the two ends. CDR1 is MNHNS, CDR2 SASEGT, per germline. The CDR3 is made up of 13 amino acids.

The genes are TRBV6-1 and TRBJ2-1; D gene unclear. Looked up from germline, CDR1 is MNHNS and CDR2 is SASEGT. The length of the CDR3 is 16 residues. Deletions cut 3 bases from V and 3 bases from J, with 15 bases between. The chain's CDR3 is CASSDVNSLIYNEQFF. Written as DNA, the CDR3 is TGTGCCAGCAGTGATGTAAATTCTCTTATCTACAATGAGCAGTTCTTC.

The CDR3 DNA reads as TGTGCCACCAGCAGAGATCGAACGGGTGGGTACGAGCAGTACTTC. Translation gives CATSRDRTGGYEQYF. The J gene is TRBJ2-7, the V gene TRBV15; no clear D gene. CDR3 length equals 15 residues. With 0 bases removed from V and 4 bases from J, the gap between germline ends came to 13 bases. Germline V gene sequence: CDR1 LNHNV, CDR2 YYDKDF (reference sequence).

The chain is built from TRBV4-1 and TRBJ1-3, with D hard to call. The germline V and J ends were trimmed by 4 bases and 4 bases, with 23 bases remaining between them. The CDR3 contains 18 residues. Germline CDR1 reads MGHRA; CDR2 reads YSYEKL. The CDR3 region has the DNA TGCGCCAGCAGCCTTAGCACCGGGTCCCCCGGACCCGGAAACACCATATATTTT. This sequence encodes CASSLSTGSPGPGNTIYF.

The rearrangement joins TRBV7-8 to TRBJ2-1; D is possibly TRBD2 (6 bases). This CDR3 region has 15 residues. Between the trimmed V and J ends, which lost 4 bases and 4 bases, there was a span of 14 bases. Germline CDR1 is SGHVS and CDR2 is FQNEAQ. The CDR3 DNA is TGTGCCAGCAGCTCCCGGGTAGCGGTGTACAATGAGCAGTTCTTC. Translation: CASSSRVAVYNEQFF. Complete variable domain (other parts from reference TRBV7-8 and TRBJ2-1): GAGVSQSPRYKVAKRGQDVALRCDPISGHVSLFWYQQALGQGPEFLTYFQNEAQLDKSGLPSDRFFAERPEGSVSTLKIQRTQQEDSAVYLCASSSRVAVYNEQFFGPGTRLTVL.

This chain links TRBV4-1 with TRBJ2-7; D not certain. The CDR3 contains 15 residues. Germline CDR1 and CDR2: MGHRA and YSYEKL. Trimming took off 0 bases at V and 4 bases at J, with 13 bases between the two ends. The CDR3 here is CASSQDLAVTYEQYF. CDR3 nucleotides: TGCGCCAGCAGCCAAGATCTGGCGGTAACTTACGAGCAGTACTTC.

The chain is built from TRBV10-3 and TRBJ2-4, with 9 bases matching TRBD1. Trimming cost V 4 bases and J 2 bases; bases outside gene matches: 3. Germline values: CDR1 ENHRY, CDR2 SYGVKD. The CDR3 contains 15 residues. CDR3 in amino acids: CAISGDREPKNIQYF. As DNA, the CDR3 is TGTGCCATCAGTGGGGACAGGGAACCCAAAAACATTCAGTACTTC.

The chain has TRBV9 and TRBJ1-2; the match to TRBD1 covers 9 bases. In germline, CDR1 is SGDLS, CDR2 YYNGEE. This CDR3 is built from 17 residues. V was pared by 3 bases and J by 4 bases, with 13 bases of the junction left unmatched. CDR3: CASSAGGQGVGVYGYTF. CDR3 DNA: TGTGCCAGCAGCGCAGGGGGACAGGGAGTCGGTGTCTATGGCTACACCTTC.